This T cell receptor (beta chain) was obtained from a study of OX40 agonist ivuxolimab in advanced cancers. Looking at the study overall: Across the patients, intravenous ivuxolimab was delivered every 2 weeks at 0.01 to 10 mg/kg.

Only in-frame clones appear in the TCRdb table, and some are missing; sequencing was by immunoSEQ multiplex PCR. The table includes more than 50,000 clones, roughly three quarters detected once. The ends were cut back, 5 bases at V and 2 bases at J, with 9 bases in the middle. Germline lookup yields CDR1 SGHTA and CDR2 FQGTGA. This CDR3 has 13 residues. The chain is built from TRBV7-3 and TRBJ1-2, with a possible D match to TRBD1 (5 bases). The TCR originated in an adult with an advanced solid tumor such as melanoma, head and neck, liver or kidney cancer. Specimen: CD4+ or CD8+ T cells sorted from blood, collected in a trial of the OX40 agonist ivuxolimab. The DNA of the CDR3 is TGTGCCAGCAGCCCACAGGAGAACTATGGCTACACCTTC. It translates to CASSPQENYGYTF. The full variable domain, rest sourced from reference TRBV7-3 and TRBJ1-2, is GAGVSQTPSNKVTEKGKYVELRCDPISGHTALYWYRQSLGQGPEFLIYFQGTGAADDSGLPNDRFFAVRPEGSVSTLKIQRTERGDSAVYLCASSPQENYGYTFGSGTRLTVV.